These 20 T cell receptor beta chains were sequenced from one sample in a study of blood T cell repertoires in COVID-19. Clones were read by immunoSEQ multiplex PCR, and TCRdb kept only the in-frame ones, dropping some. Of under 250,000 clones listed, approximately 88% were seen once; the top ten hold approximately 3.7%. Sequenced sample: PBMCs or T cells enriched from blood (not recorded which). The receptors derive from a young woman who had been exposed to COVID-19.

This CDR3 reads CASSLARYTEAFF. CDR3 nucleotide sequence: TGTGCCAGCAGTTTAGCCCGGTACACTGAAGCTTTCTTT. This chain connects TRBV12-3 or TRBV12-4 to TRBJ1-1; D remains ambiguous. The CDR3 is 13 amino acids. The V end was cut by 0 bases, the J end by 3 bases, with 5 bases between.

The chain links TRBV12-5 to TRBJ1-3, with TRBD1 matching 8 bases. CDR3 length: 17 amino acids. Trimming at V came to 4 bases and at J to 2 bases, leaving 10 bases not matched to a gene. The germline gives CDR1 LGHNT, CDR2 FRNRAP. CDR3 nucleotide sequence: TGTGCTAGTGGTTACCCTTACCCGGGACAGGCTGGAAACACCATATATTTT. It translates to CASGYPYPGQAGNTIYF. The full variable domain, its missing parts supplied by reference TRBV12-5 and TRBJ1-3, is DARVTQTPRHKVTEMGQEVTMRCQPILGHNTVFWYRQTMMQGLELLAYFRNRAPLDDSGMPKDRFSAEMPDATLATLKIQPSEPRDSAVYFCASGYPYPGQAGNTIYFGEGSWLTVV.

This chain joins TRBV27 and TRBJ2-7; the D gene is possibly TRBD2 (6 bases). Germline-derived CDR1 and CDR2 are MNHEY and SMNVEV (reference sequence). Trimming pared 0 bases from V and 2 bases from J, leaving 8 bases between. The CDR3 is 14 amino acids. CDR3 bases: TGTGCCAGCAGTTTATCGCGGGGAGCCTACGAGCAGTACTTC. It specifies CASSLSRGAYEQYF.

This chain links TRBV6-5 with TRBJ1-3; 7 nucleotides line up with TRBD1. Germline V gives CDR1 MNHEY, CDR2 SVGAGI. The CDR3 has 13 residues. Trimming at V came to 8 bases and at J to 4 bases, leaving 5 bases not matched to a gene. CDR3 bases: TGTGCCAGCCCGACAGGGTGGGGAAACACCATATATTTT. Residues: CASPTGWGNTIYF.

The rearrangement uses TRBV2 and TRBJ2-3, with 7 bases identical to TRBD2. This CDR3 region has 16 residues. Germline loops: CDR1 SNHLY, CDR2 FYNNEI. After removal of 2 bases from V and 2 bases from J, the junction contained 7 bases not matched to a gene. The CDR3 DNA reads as TGTGCCAGCAGTGAATCGTGGGACTATGCCACAGATACGCAGTATTTT. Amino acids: CASSESWDYATDTQYF.

As DNA, the CDR3 is TGTGCCATCAGTGAGTCTTCGACAGGCTTTAATTCACCCCTCCACTTT. Protein sequence: CAISESSTGFNSPLHF. V usage is TRBV10-3 and J usage is TRBJ1-6, with D maybe TRBD1 (6 bases). Trimming cost V 0 bases and J 6 bases, with 12 bases left between them. The CDR3 is 16 amino acids. Germline V lookup: CDR1 ENHRY, CDR2 SYGVKD.

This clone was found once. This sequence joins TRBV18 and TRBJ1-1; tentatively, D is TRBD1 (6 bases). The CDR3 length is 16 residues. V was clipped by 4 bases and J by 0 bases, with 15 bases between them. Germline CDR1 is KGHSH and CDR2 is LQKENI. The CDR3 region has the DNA TGTGCCAGCTCACTCGACAGGTTGGGCATGAACACTGAAGCTTTCTTT. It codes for CASSLDRLGMNTEAFF.

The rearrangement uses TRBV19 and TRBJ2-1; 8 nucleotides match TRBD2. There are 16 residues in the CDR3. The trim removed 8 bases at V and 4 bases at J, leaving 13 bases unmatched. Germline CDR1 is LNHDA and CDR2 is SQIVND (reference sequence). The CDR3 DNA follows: TGTGCCAGTCGAATTCGTTTAGCGGGACATTACAATGAGCAGTTCTTC. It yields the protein CASRIRLAGHYNEQFF.

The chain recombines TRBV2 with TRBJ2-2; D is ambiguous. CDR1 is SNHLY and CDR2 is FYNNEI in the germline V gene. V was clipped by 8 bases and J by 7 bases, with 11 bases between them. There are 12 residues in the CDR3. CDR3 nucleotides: TGTGCCAGCTGTCGAGGTGGCGGGGAGCTGTTTTTT. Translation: CASCRGGGELFF.

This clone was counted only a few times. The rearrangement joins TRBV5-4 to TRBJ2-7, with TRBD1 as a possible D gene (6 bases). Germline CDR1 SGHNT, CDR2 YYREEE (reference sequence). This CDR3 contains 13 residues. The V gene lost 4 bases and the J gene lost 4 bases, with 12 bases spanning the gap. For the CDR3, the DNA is TGTGCCAGCAGCCCCCGGGACACTTACGAGCAGTACTTC. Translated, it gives CASSPRDTYEQYF.

CDR3 region: CASSSENYGYTF. As DNA, the CDR3 is TGTGCCAGCAGTTCGGAGAACTATGGCTACACCTTC. V and J are TRBV7-9 and TRBJ1-2; D remains unclear. This CDR3 is 12 amino acids long. Deletions cut 6 bases from V and 2 bases from J, with 7 bases between. Germline values: CDR1 SEHNR, CDR2 FQNEAQ (reference sequence).

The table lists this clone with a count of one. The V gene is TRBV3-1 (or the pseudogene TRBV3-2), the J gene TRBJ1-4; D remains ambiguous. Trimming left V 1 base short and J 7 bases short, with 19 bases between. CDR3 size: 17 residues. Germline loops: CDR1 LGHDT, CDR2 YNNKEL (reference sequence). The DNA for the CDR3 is TGTGCCAGCAGCCAAGGTTCTAGGTGGGGAGGTGGTGAAAAACTGTTTTTT. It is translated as CASSQGSRWGGGEKLFF.

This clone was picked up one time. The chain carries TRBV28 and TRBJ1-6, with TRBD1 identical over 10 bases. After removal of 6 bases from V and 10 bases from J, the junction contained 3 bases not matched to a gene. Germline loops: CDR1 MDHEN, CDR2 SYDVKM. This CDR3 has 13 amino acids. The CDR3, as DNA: TGTGCCAGCAGGGGGACAGGGGAATCACCCCTCCACTTT. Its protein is CASRGTGESPLHF.

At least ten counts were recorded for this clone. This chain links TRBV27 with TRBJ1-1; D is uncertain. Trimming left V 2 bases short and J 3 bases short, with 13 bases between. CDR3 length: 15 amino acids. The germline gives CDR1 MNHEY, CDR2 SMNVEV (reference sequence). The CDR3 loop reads CASSLLPPGDTEAFF. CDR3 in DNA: TGTGCCAGCAGTTTACTCCCCCCGGGAGACACTGAAGCTTTCTTT.

The CDR3 protein is CATSRERDRGRGNYGYTF. Here the CDR3 DNA reads TGTGCCACCAGCAGAGAACGGGACAGGGGAAGGGGTAACTATGGCTACACCTTC. V is TRBV15 and J is TRBJ1-2; TRBD1 matches 10 bases. V was pared by 0 bases and J by 1 base, with 8 bases of the junction left unmatched. The CDR3 is 18 amino acids. Germline V gives CDR1 LNHNV, CDR2 YYDKDF (reference sequence).

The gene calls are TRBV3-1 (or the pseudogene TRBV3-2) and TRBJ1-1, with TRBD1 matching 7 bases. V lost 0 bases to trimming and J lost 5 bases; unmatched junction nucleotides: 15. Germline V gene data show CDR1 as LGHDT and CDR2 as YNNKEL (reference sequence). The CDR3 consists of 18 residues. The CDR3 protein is CASSQDIGGASKRTEAFF. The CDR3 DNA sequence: TGTGCCAGCAGCCAAGATATAGGGGGCGCAAGTAAGAGGACTGAAGCTTTCTTT.

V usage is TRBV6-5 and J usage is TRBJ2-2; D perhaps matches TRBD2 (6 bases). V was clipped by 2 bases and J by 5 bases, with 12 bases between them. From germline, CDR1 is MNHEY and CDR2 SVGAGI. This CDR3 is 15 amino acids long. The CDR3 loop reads CASSYPNGGTGELFF. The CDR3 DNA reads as TGTGCCAGCAGTTACCCAAACGGGGGTACCGGGGAGCTGTTTTTT.

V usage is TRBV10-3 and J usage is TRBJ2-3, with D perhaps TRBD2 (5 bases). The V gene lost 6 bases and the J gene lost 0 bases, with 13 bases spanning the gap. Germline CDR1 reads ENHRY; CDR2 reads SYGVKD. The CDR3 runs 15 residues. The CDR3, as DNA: TGTGCCATCAGGGCCAGTCGGGGAAGCACAGATACGCAGTATTTT. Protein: CAIRASRGSTDTQYF.

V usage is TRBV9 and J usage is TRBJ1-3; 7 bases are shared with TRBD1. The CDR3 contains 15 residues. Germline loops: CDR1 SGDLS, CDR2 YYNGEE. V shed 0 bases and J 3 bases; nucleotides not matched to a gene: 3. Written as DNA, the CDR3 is TGTGCCAGCAGCGTAGAGGCAGGGGGTGGAAACACCATATATTTT. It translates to CASSVEAGGGNTIYF.

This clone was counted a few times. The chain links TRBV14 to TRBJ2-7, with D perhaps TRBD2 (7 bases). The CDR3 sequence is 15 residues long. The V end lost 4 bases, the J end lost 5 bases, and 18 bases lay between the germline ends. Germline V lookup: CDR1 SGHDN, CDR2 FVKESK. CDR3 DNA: TGTGCCAGCAGCCGTGGACAGCGGGGTATCAACGAGCAGTACTTC. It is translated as CASSRGQRGINEQYF.